A selection of T cell receptor beta chains follows, all from one sample in a study of T cell repertoires and HLA-DP antigens. Generated by immunoSEQ multiplex PCR, the TCRdb table keeps only in-frame clones and is missing some. In the table there are around 110,000 clones, around 92% of which are singletons. The antigens for these receptors are not known. Sequenced sample: CD4+ T cells from PBMCs. The receptors originated from a woman aged 18-29 years in good health and CMV-seronegative. Both conserved end residues are part of each CDR3. The D gene is left open where the match is weak. The size entry is marked missing in some rows and otherwise reads once, few, many or a size class.

len,j_gene,v_gene,d_gene,abundance,CDR3aa,CDR3nt
16,TRBJ2-3,TRBV18,TRBD1,-,CASSPTRTGYTDTQYF,TGTGCCAGCTCACCCACTCGGACAGGGTACACAGATACGCAGTATTTT
17,TRBJ2-1,TRBV7-9,TRBD2,-,CASSSGLAGARKNEQFF,TGTGCCAGCAGCTCGGGACTAGCGGGAGCAAGGAAAAATGAGCAGTTCTTC
15,TRBJ1-5,TRBV19,TRBD1,-,CASSPTGTANQPQHF,TGTGCCAGTAGCCCCACCGGGACAGCCAATCAGCCCCAGCATTTT
18,TRBJ2-6,TRBV14,TRBD1,-,CASSQWTGGSSGANVLTF,TGTGCCAGCAGCCAGTGGACAGGGGGCAGCTCTGGGGCCAACGTCCTGACTTTC
17,TRBJ2-7,TRBV7-8,TRBD1,-,CASSHPLDRGRVDEQYF,TGTGCCAGCAGTCACCCCCTTGACAGGGGAAGAGTAGACGAGCAGTACTTC
13,TRBJ2-5,TRBV5-4,TRBD1,-,CACRQGALKTQYF,TGTGCCTGCAGACAGGGGGCTTTAAAGACCCAGTACTTC
15,TRBJ2-3,TRBV6-1,TRBD1,-,CASSVDRGGTDTQYF,TGTGCCAGCAGTGTGGACAGGGGCGGCACAGATACGCAGTATTTT
17,TRBJ2-2,TRBV7-9,TRBD2,-,CASSLLSTSGRTGELFF,TGTGCCAGCAGCTTATTATCGACTAGCGGGAGGACCGGGGAGCTGTTTTTT
13,TRBJ2-3,TRBV28,-,-,CASMAQFQDTQYF,TGTGCCAGCATGGCACAGTTTCAAGATACGCAGTATTTT
14,TRBJ2-3,TRBV11-2,-,once,CASSLGVSTDTQYF,TGTGCCAGCAGCTTAGGGGTGAGCACAGATACGCAGTATTTT
16,TRBJ1-1,TRBV5-1,-,-,CASSRRPGQLLPEAFF,TGCGCCAGCAGCCGAAGGCCGGGACAACTACTCCCTGAAGCTTTCTTT
17,TRBJ2-1,TRBV5-4,-,once,CASSLGGRAKTYNEQFF,TGTGCCAGCAGCTTGGGAGGCAGGGCAAAAACCTACAATGAGCAGTTCTTC
17,TRBJ2-6,TRBV19,-,once,CASSDSPRGSGANVLTF,TGTGCCAGTAGTGACTCCCCCCGCGGCTCTGGGGCCAACGTCCTGACTTTC
12,TRBJ2-3,TRBV28,-,once,CASSFFGYTQYF,TGTGCCAGCAGTTTTTTTGGTTATACGCAGTATTTT
16,TRBJ2-5,TRBV18,-,once,CASSPLKGGSQETQYF,TGTGCCAGCTCACCCTTAAAGGGGGGGAGCCAAGAGACCCAGTACTTC
15,TRBJ2-5,TRBV11-2,TRBD1,-,CASSSVRYRGETQYF,TGTGCCAGCAGCTCTGTCCGATACAGGGGAGAGACCCAGTACTTC
15,TRBJ1-2,TRBV19,TRBD1,few,CASSVPGQEMRGYTF,TGTGCCAGTAGTGTCCCGGGACAGGAGATGCGTGGCTACACCTTC
15,TRBJ2-7,TRBV6-6,-,once,CASSYIGGNSYEQYF,TGTGCCAGCAGTTACATCGGAGGCAACTCCTACGAGCAGTACTTC
11,TRBJ2-1,TRBV5-6,TRBD2,-,CASSVAGEQFF,TGTGCCAGCAGCGTAGCGGGTGAGCAGTTCTTC
16,TRBJ1-2,TRBV5-6,TRBD1,-,CASSSSGQTTNYGYTF,TGTGCCAGCAGCTCATCGGGACAGACGACTAACTATGGCTACACCTTC
16,TRBJ1-6,TRBV7-2,-,once,CASSADTTGPNSPLHF,TGTGCCAGCAGCGCCGACACGACAGGACCGAATTCACCCCTCCACTTT
16,TRBJ1-1,TRBV4-1,TRBD1,-,CASSHVRTGGNTEAFF,TGCGCCAGCAGCCACGTAAGGACAGGGGGGAACACTGAAGCTTTCTTT
15,TRBJ2-3,TRBV19,TRBD1,-,CASSFGTGGTDTQYF,TGTGCCAGTAGTTTCGGGACAGGGGGCACAGATACGCAGTATTTT
15,TRBJ1-5,TRBV28,-,-,CASSLLGFSNQPQHF,TGTGCCAGCAGTTTATTGGGGTTTAGCAATCAGCCCCAGCATTTT
14,TRBJ2-7,TRBV28,TRBD2,-,CASTIGTSGYEQYF,TGTGCCAGCACCATAGGGACTAGCGGCTACGAGCAGTACTTC
14,TRBJ2-2,TRBV29-1,-,medium-sized,CSVEYTRNTGELFF,TGCAGCGTTGAATACACGAGGAACACCGGGGAGCTGTTTTTT
15,TRBJ2-7,TRBV6-6,-,-,CASSYLLGRAGEQYF,TGTGCCAGCAGTTACTTACTGGGCAGGGCTGGTGAGCAGTACTTC
12,TRBJ2-1,TRBV10-1,TRBD2,-,CVAGGRNNEQFF,TGCGTGGCGGGGGGTCGTAACAATGAGCAGTTCTTC
13,TRBJ1-5,TRBV7-2,-,-,CASSLVGNQPQHF,TGTGCCAGCAGCTTAGTCGGCAATCAGCCCCAGCATTTT
14,TRBJ2-5,TRBV5-1,TRBD2,-,CASSSGTKRETQYF,TGCGCCAGCAGCTCCGGGACTAAAAGGGAGACCCAGTACTTC
14,TRBJ1-6,TRBV28,-,-,CASSLYRDNSPLHF,TGTGCCAGCAGTTTATATAGGGATAATTCACCCCTCCACTTT
14,TRBJ2-2,TRBV10-1,TRBD1,-,CASRPDRGTGELFF,TGCGCCAGCAGGCCCGACAGGGGAACCGGGGAGCTGTTTTTT
14,TRBJ1-6,TRBV6-5,TRBD1,few,CASSLTGVNSPLHF,TGTGCCAGCAGCCTGACAGGGGTAAACTCACCCCTCCACTTT
15,TRBJ2-2,TRBV7-2,TRBD2,-,CASTRRGANTGELFF,TGTGCCAGCACCCGGCGGGGGGCAAACACCGGGGAGCTGTTTTTT
16,TRBJ2-3,TRBV12-5,TRBD2,-,CASGFLIAGETDTQYF,TGTGCTAGTGGTTTTCTGATAGCGGGGGAGACAGATACGCAGTATTTT
15,TRBJ2-2,TRBV9,TRBD1,-,CASSAGTVNTGELFF,TGTGCCAGCAGCGCCGGGACAGTAAACACCGGGGAGCTGTTTTTT
16,TRBJ2-3,TRBV7-2,TRBD2,-,CASSLVGSGMIVTQYF,TGTGCCAGCAGCTTAGTAGGTAGCGGGATGATTGTCACGCAGTATTTT
13,TRBJ2-2,TRBV7-9,-,-,CASCIASGVELFF,TGTGCCAGCTGCATCGCCTCCGGAGTGGAGCTGTTTTTT
13,TRBJ1-1,TRBV7-7,-,-,CASSLSKNTEAFF,TGTGCTAGCAGCTTATCTAAGAACACTGAAGCTTTCTTT
17,TRBJ2-4,TRBV7-9,TRBD2,-,CASSFGRANLAKNIQYF,TGTGCCAGCAGCTTTGGGAGGGCCAACTTAGCCAAAAACATTCAGTACTTC
12,TRBJ1-2,TRBV2,-,few,CASSPTGLGYTF,TGTGCCAGCAGTCCGACAGGCCTTGGCTACACCTTC
16,TRBJ2-2,TRBV6-5,-,-,CASSYEERLNTGELFF,TGTGCCAGCAGTTACGAGGAGCGGCTGAACACCGGGGAGCTGTTTTTT
15,TRBJ2-3,TRBV27,TRBD2,-,CASRSYSGRTDTQYF,TGTGCCAGCAGATCCTATAGCGGGAGGACAGATACGCAGTATTTT
13,TRBJ2-1,TRBV2,TRBD2,once,CASSAEREGPRFF,TGTGCCAGCAGTGCGGAGCGGGAGGGCCCCCGTTTCTTC
17,TRBJ1-1,TRBV7-2,-,-,CASSPSQGARGNTEAFF,TGTGCCAGCAGCCCTAGCCAGGGTGCTCGGGGGAACACTGAAGCTTTCTTT
14,TRBJ2-1,TRBV27,-,-,CASSPERSLNEQFF,TGTGCCAGCAGCCCCGAAAGGTCGCTCAATGAGCAGTTCTTC
15,TRBJ1-2,TRBV6-6,TRBD1,-,CASSDHRGADYGYTF,TGTGCCAGCAGCGACCACAGGGGAGCAGACTATGGCTACACCTTC
15,TRBJ2-1,TRBV10-3,TRBD2,few,CAIGPGTSGHNEQFF,TGTGCCATCGGCCCCGGGACTAGCGGCCATAATGAGCAGTTCTTC
18,TRBJ1-2,TRBV30,-,-,CAWSVPARGRAINYGYTF,TGTGCCTGGAGTGTCCCAGCTAGGGGTCGAGCGATTAACTATGGCTACACCTTC
15,TRBJ1-5,TRBV6-1,-,few,CASSGRVEGNQPQHF,TGTGCCAGCAGTGGCAGGGTGGAGGGCAATCAGCCCCAGCATTTT
15,TRBJ1-2,TRBV6-5,-,-,CASSYLVDGTGGYTF,TGTGCCAGCAGTTACCTGGTGGATGGGACCGGTGGCTACACCTTC
14,TRBJ2-5,TRBV6-1,-,-,CASSRSALQETQYF,TGTGCCAGCAGTAGGTCAGCTCTACAAGAGACCCAGTACTTC
16,TRBJ2-1,TRBV5-1,TRBD1,-,CASSAYTGGRSNEQFF,TGCGCCAGCAGCGCATATACAGGGGGACGTAGCAATGAGCAGTTCTTC
15,TRBJ1-2,TRBV10-3,TRBD1,-,CAIRQQQGGDYGYTF,TGTGCCATCAGGCAACAACAGGGGGGGGACTATGGCTACACCTTC
14,TRBJ2-5,TRBV6-1,-,-,CASSEGGAGETQYF,TGTGCCAGCAGTGAAGGGGGGGCAGGAGAGACCCAGTACTTC
14,TRBJ2-2,TRBV6-6,-,-,CASSPDGDTGELFF,TGTGCCAGCAGCCCGGACGGGGACACCGGGGAGCTGTTTTTT
16,TRBJ2-3,TRBV9,TRBD1,-,CASSATDRGSTDTQYF,TGTGCCAGCAGCGCCACAGACAGGGGGAGCACAGATACGCAGTATTTT
14,TRBJ1-5,TRBV4-2,-,few,CASSQDPQPQPQHF,TGTGCCAGCAGCCAAGACCCACAGCCGCAGCCCCAGCATTTT
16,TRBJ2-5,TRBV27,TRBD2,-,CASRFEGGEGQETQYF,TGTGCCAGCAGATTCGAGGGAGGGGAGGGACAAGAGACCCAGTACTTC
14,TRBJ2-2,TRBV5-4,-,-,CASSIGALAGELFF,TGTGCCAGCAGCATAGGAGCCTTGGCCGGGGAGCTGTTTTTT